The rows below give T cell receptor beta chains drawn from one sample of a study of CD8 T cells in ankylosing spondylitis. TCRdb redid the calling of the 5' RACE reads with MiXCR, one entry per CDR3 protein. This sample yields about 39,000 distinct CDR3 sequences, of which 10% are seen a single time; about a sixth belongs to the top ten. Sequencing used blood, either unsorted or a sorted T cell fraction (not recorded which). The source of these receptors is a male donor with ankylosing spondylitis or in good health (not recorded which). Each CDR3 is given with its conserved first and last residue. The D gene is left open where the match is weak. A row's size may be missing; if present it is once, few, many or a size class.

V	D	size	J	CDR3	DNA
TRBV12-3/TRBV12-4	.	many	TRBJ2-7	CASRRGVVYEQYF	TGTGCCAGCAGGAGAGGGGTTGTCTACGAGCAGTACTTC
TRBV27	TRBD2	many	TRBJ2-1	CASSSGVAGVPSEQFF	TGTGCCAGCAGTTCCGGGGTAGCGGGAGTTCCTAGTGAGCAGTTCTTC
TRBV10-2	TRBD1	many	TRBJ2-7	CASSYTGTGSYEQYF	TGCGCCAGCTCCTATACCGGGACAGGGTCCTACGAGCAGTACTTC
TRBV6-5	.	many	TRBJ2-5	CASSTRDTQYF	TGTGCCAGCAGTACCCGGGACACCCAGTACTTC
TRBV20-1	.	medium-sized	TRBJ2-1	CSASGSSYNEQFF	TGCAGTGCTAGCGGGAGCTCCTACAATGAGCAGTTCTTC
TRBV28	.	many	TRBJ2-1	CASSVRTGREAGEQFF	TGTGCCAGCAGTGTCCGGACAGGGAGGGAGGCGGGTGAGCAGTTCTTC
TRBV27	.	many	TRBJ1-3	CASSFISGNTIYF	TGTGCCAGCAGTTTCATATCTGGAAACACCATATATTTT
TRBV6-2/TRBV6-3	.	many	TRBJ2-2	CASSLITGNANTGELFF	TGTGCCAGCAGTCTCATTACAGGGAACGCGAACACCGGGGAGCTGTTTTTT
TRBV7-8	.	many	TRBJ1-1	CASRVGGTEAFF	TGTGCCAGCAGGGTCGGGGGTACTGAAGCTTTCTTT
TRBV19	TRBD1	.	TRBJ2-1	CASSPGTARGSYNEQFF	TGTGCCAGTAGTCCCGGGACAGCGAGGGGCTCCTACAATGAGCAGTTCTTC
TRBV6-5	TRBD1	many	TRBJ1-5	CASSSTGTGARQPQHF	TGTGCCAGCAGTTCCACCGGGACAGGGGCTCGGCAGCCCCAGCATTTT
TRBV7-2	.	many	TRBJ2-7	CASSLGSGGGPTYEQYF	TGTGCCAGCAGCTTAGGGAGCGGTGGCGGGCCTACCTACGAGCAGTACTTC
TRBV11-2	TRBD1	.	TRBJ1-5	CASSGMGQGHQPQHF	TGTGCCAGCAGCGGGATGGGACAGGGACACCAGCCCCAGCATTTT
TRBV10-3	TRBD2	many	TRBJ2-3	CAISQGLAGVADTQYF	TGTGCCATCAGCCAGGGACTAGCGGGAGTAGCGGATACGCAGTATTTT
TRBV6-6	TRBD2	.	TRBJ2-5	CASSYEPSGRGETQYF	TGTGCCAGCAGTTACGAGCCTAGCGGGAGAGGAGAGACCCAGTACTTC
TRBV10-3	TRBD2	.	TRBJ2-7	CAISGTSGRSGQYF	TGTGCCATCAGTGGGACTAGCGGGAGGAGTGGGCAGTACTTC
TRBV5-1	.	many	TRBJ2-3	CATPLISTDTQYF	TGCGCCACCCCATTAATCAGCACAGATACGCAGTATTTT
TRBV6-5	.	many	TRBJ2-5	CASMTRETQYF	TGTGCCAGCATGACCCGGGAGACCCAGTACTTC
TRBV15	TRBD2	few	TRBJ2-3	CATSRLRAGGPDTDTQYF	TGTGCCACCAGCAGATTAAGGGCGGGAGGGCCAGACACAGATACGCAGTATTTT
TRBV7-6	.	many	TRBJ2-3	CASSGRVSTDTQYF	TGTGCCAGCAGCGGCAGGGTATCCACAGATACGCAGTATTTT
TRBV5-1	.	many	TRBJ1-1	CASSLGASTEAFF	TGCGCCAGCAGCTTGGGAGCGAGCACTGAAGCTTTCTTT
TRBV20-1	.	many	TRBJ2-7	CSARDPRGSSYEQYF	TGCAGTGCTAGAGATCCTAGGGGTAGCTCCTACGAGCAGTACTTC
TRBV12-3/TRBV12-4	.	many	TRBJ2-5	CASSRDTATQYF	TGTGCCAGCAGTCGAGACACGGCGACCCAGTACTTC
TRBV18	TRBD1	many	TRBJ1-1	CASSPRDRDTEAFF	TGTGCCAGCTCACCCCGGGACAGGGATACTGAAGCTTTCTTT
TRBV25-1	TRBD2	.	TRBJ2-1	CASSELRGRERAGDEQFF	TGTGCCAGCAGTGAATTGCGGGGCAGGGAGAGGGCGGGAGATGAGCAGTTCTTC
TRBV11-3	.	.	TRBJ2-3	CASSPGPYTDTQYF	TGTGCCAGCAGCCCTGGGCCTTATACAGATACGCAGTATTTT
TRBV12-3/TRBV12-4	TRBD1	many	TRBJ1-3	CASTQDRGRNTIYF	TGTGCCAGCACCCAAGACAGGGGAAGAAACACCATATATTTT
TRBV12-5	TRBD1	many	TRBJ2-1	CASGLPDRESYNEQFF	TGTGCTAGTGGTTTGCCGGACAGGGAATCCTACAATGAGCAGTTCTTC
TRBV7-3	.	many	TRBJ2-3	CASSFSGSGDTQYF	TGTGCCAGCAGCTTCTCGGGCTCGGGGGATACGCAGTATTTT
TRBV6-2/TRBV6-3	.	many	TRBJ1-1	CASSDRPRGNTEAFF	TGTGCCAGCAGTGATCGACCTAGGGGGAACACTGAAGCTTTCTTT
TRBV2	.	many	TRBJ2-7	CASRAASYEQYF	TGTGCCAGCAGGGCGGCCTCCTACGAGCAGTACTTC
TRBV15	TRBD1	many	TRBJ2-5	CATSRGQGLGAQYF	TGTGCCACCAGCAGAGGACAGGGGCTAGGGGCCCAGTACTTC
TRBV18	.	many	TRBJ2-3	CASSPRSGGTRRTDTQYF	TGTGCCAGCTCACCTAGGTCAGGGGGGACCCGGCGCACAGATACGCAGTATTTT
TRBV20-1	.	many	TRBJ1-5	CSGAVGEQPQHF	TGCAGTGGGGCCGTGGGGGAACAGCCCCAGCATTTT
TRBV4-1	.	many	TRBJ2-2	CASSLWDRDTGELFF	TGCGCCAGCAGCCTTTGGGACCGGGACACCGGGGAGCTGTTTTTT
TRBV24-1	TRBD2	.	TRBJ2-1	CATSDSRLAGGNEQFF	TGTGCCACCAGTGATTCCCGACTAGCGGGAGGTAATGAGCAGTTCTTC
TRBV3-1	.	many	TRBJ2-5	CASSPRDQETQYF	TGTGCCAGCAGTCCCAGGGACCAAGAGACCCAGTACTTC
TRBV12-3/TRBV12-4	.	many	TRBJ2-7	CASSLPGTAAYEQYF	TGTGCCAGCAGTCTCCCCGGGACTGCCGCCTACGAGCAGTACTTC
TRBV7-9	TRBD2	many	TRBJ2-1	CASSPSARGDEQFF	TGTGCCAGCAGCCCCAGTGCGCGGGGGGATGAGCAGTTCTTC
TRBV10-1	TRBD2	many	TRBJ2-4	CASSEGLAWNPKNIQYF	TGCGCCAGCAGTGAGGGACTAGCGTGGAACCCCAAAAACATTCAGTACTTC
TRBV18	.	many	TRBJ1-4	CASSRVPTNEKLFF	TGTGCCAGCTCACGGGTTCCAACTAATGAAAAACTGTTTTTT
TRBV20-1	TRBD1	many	TRBJ1-6	CSAKTGTGDGSPLHF	TGCAGTGCGAAAACCGGGACAGGGGATGGATCACCCCTCCACTTT
TRBV7-9	.	few	TRBJ2-5	CASSTYRDEETQYF	TGTGCCAGCAGCACCTACCGGGACGAAGAGACCCAGTACTTC
TRBV4-3	.	medium-sized	TRBJ1-2	CASSQDRTGFYGYTF	TGCGCCAGCAGCCAAGATCGCACAGGGTTCTATGGCTACACCTTC
TRBV4-1	.	many	TRBJ1-1	CASSQVGGGRTEAFF	TGCGCCAGCAGCCAAGTCGGCGGCGGGAGGACTGAAGCTTTCTTT
TRBV5-8	.	many	TRBJ1-2	CASSFFFEPNYGYTF	TGTGCCAGCAGCTTTTTCTTCGAACCTAACTATGGCTACACCTTC
TRBV7-9	.	many	TRBJ2-1	CASSFVQSSYNEQFF	TGTGCCAGCAGCTTTGTACAGAGCTCCTACAATGAGCAGTTCTTC
TRBV5-6	.	medium-sized	TRBJ2-7	CASSPGQPYEQYF	TGTGCCAGCAGCCCCGGACAGCCCTACGAGCAGTACTTC
TRBV29-1	.	many	TRBJ1-1	CSVLSPDSHEAFF	TGCAGCGTTCTTTCCCCGGACAGCCATGAAGCTTTCTTT
TRBV3-1	TRBD1	many	TRBJ1-1	CASSLQGRGTEAFF	TGTGCCAGCAGCCTACAGGGGAGGGGGACTGAAGCTTTCTTT
TRBV20-1	TRBD2	many	TRBJ2-3	CSASLGTSSADTQYF	TGCAGTGCTAGCCTCGGGACTAGCTCCGCAGATACGCAGTATTTT
TRBV20-1	.	many	TRBJ2-7	CSARDPPGYEQYF	TGCAGTGCTAGAGACCCCCCCGGCTACGAGCAGTACTTC
TRBV7-2	.	many	TRBJ2-5	CASSLADYPWETQYF	TGTGCCAGCAGCTTAGCGGACTACCCCTGGGAGACCCAGTACTTC